This T cell receptor (beta chain) stems from a study of T cell responses to AZD1222 COVID-19 vaccine. The overall study: Second-dose intervals near 4 or 12 weeks were combined.

Germline CDR1 SEHNR, CDR2 FQNEAQ (reference sequence). V lost 1 base, J lost 8 bases, and 23 bases lay in between. This CDR3 comprises 18 residues. The assay was immunoSEQ multiplex PCR, and TCRdb's table has in-frame clones only and misses some. This table holds 140,000 to 150,000 clones, just under 95% found once. This sequence originates from an adult in good health. The gene calls are TRBV7-9 and TRBJ1-4; TRBD1 is a possible D gene (5 bases). Source: peripheral blood, taken on day 0 of AZD1222 vaccination. The chain's CDR3 is CASSLVRLGRILGEKLFF. As DNA, the CDR3 is TGTGCCAGCAGCTTAGTTCGCTTGGGACGGATCTTGGGGGAAAAACTGTTTTTT.